A single T cell receptor (beta chain) is shown here with its context. Profiled with immunoSEQ multiplex PCR; TCRdb holds only in-frame clones, not every one. The sample has about 260,000 clones; roughly 88% are singletons. The data belong to a study of blood T cell repertoires in COVID-19. Study as a whole: COVID-19 samples collected from the United States, Italy and Spain covered acute and convalescent phases.

This receptor was identified in a woman between 50 and 59 years old who had recovered from COVID-19. Sample: PBMCs or T cells enriched from blood (not recorded which).

CDR3 region: CASSRQGADTQYF. Written as DNA, the CDR3 is TGTGCCAGCAGCAGACAGGGGGCAGATACGCAGTATTTT. The V and J genes are TRBV9 and TRBJ2-3; TRBD1 aligns across 9 bases. The CDR3 loop spans 13 amino acids. V gave up 4 bases and J gave up 4 bases; unmatched junction bases: 1. CDR1 SGDLS and CDR2 YYNGEE come from the germline V gene.